Sequencing of this TCR beta chain was carried out in a study of cytomegalovirus exposure and HLA in healthy donors. Overall study results and limits: TCR beta V segments were, for the most part, productive about 87% or about 30% of the time in an earlier analysis.

Primers for the PCR totalled 60 Vbeta and 13 Jbeta. Generated by immunoSEQ multiplex PCR, the TCRdb table keeps only in-frame clones and is missing some. The repertoire includes 110,000 or so clones, 74% of them detected once, and 2% to 2.5% sits in the top ten. This CDR3 has 15 amino acids. Germline V CDR1 and CDR2: SGDLS, YYNGEE. V lost 0 bases, J lost 8 bases, and 6 bases stayed unmatched. In its sample, this clone was seen a few times. Its target is unknown. This chain links TRBV9 with TRBJ2-2; 8 nucleotides agree with TRBD1. Input material: PBMCs. The sequence was collected from a human donor in good health. The CDR3: CASSVAPGGIGELFF. The CDR3 coding sequence is TGTGCCAGCAGCGTAGCACCAGGGGGCATAGGGGAGCTGTTTTTT.